This entry is about one TCR beta chain. Its specificity is unknown. The sample originates from a study of glioma-infiltrating T cells. Turning to the study itself: Low-grade gliomas were grade II; glioblastomas were grade IV at initial diagnosis. Glioma patients had dexamethasone for six or fewer days before surgery. General study results and limits: CDR3 overlap between tissue and blood was very small. A blood CDR3 motif signature was depleted in highly divergent patients.

Amplification of TCR alpha and beta CDR3 regions from RNA used iRepertoire nested multiplex PCR. TCRdb processed the multiplex PCR reads anew with MiXCR; each CDR3 protein has one entry. The data show 300,000 to 400,000 distinct CDR3 sequences, about 40% seen once. The sample consisted of glioma tissue, nonneoplastic brain tissue, or PBMCs (not recorded which). The sequence derives from a human donor with low-grade glioma or glioblastoma, undergoing nonglioma brain surgery, or in good health (not recorded which).

The CDR3 bases are TGTGCCACCAGTGATTATTTCAACCGGGAGACCCAGTACTTC. Translation: CATSDYFNRETQYF. The chain carries TRBV24-1 and TRBJ2-5; D not resolved. This CDR3 region has 14 residues. Germline lookup yields CDR1 KGHDR and CDR2 SFDVKD. Trimming stripped 2 bases from V and 5 bases from J, with 11 bases between.